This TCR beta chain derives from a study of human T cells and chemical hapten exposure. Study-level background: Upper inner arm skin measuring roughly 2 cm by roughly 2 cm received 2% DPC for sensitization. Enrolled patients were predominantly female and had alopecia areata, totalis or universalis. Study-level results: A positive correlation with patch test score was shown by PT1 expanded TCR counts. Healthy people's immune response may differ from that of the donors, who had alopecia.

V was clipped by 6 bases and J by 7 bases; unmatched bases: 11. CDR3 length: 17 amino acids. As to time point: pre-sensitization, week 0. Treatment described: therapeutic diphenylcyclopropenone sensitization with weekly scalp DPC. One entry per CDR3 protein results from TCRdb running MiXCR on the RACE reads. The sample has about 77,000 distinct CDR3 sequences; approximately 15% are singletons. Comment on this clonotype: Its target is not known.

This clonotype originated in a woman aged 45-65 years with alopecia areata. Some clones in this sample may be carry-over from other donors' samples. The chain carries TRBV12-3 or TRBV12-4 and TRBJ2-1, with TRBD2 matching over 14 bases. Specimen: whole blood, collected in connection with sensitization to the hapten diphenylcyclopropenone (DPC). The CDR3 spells CASRAQGLAGVWNEQFF. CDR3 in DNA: TGTGCCAGCAGAGCTCAGGGACTAGCGGGAGTTTGGAATGAGCAGTTCTTC.